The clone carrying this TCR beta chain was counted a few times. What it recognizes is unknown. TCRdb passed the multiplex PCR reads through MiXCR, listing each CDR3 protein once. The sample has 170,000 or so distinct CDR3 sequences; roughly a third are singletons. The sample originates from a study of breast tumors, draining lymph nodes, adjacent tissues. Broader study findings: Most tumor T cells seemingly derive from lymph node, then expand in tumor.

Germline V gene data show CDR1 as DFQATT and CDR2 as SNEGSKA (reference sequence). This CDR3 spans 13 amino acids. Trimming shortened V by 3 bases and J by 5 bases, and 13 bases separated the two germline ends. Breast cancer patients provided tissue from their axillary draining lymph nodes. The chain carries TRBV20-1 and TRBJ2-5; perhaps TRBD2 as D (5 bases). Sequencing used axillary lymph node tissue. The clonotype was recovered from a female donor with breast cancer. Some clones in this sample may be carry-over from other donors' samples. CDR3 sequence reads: CSARGSVRETQYF. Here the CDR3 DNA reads TGCAGTGCTAGGGGGAGCGTCCGCGAGACCCAGTACTTC.